This TCR beta chain was identified in a study of shared clonotypes between healthy human individuals. The V and J ends lost 2 bases and 3 bases respectively, with 12 bases between them. Germline V gives CDR1 KGHSH, CDR2 LQKENI. The CDR3 covers 15 residues. Per the original data handling: ImmunoSEQ gave junction-only sequences without quality scores, so filtering differed. Using immunoSEQ multiplex PCR, the repertoire was profiled, and TCRdb retains in-frame clones only, with some absent. Clonal size and the V and J genes are those of that table, whereas D and trimming came from the DNA. This sample carries millions of clones, 90% to 95% of them seen once, and the ten largest clones take 0.14%. Whole-study findings and limits: Clonotype sharing among donors was expected to depend on sequencing depth. Relative to their counterparts shared across all four donors, non-shared clonotypes exhibited diminished generation probabilities.

In regard to this clone: Its specificity is unknown.

Sequenced material: naive CD4+ T cells sorted from blood. Subset in this sample: CD45RA+ positively selected. The chain employs TRBV18 and TRBJ2-3; D is possibly TRBD1 (6 bases). The receptor's source is a man between 18 and 29 years old in good health. The CDR3 bases are TGTGCCAGCTCACCATCCGTAAGGGGGACAGATACGCAGTATTTT. Residues: CASSPSVRGTDTQYF. Full variable domain (missing parts from reference TRBV18 and TRBJ2-3): NAGVMQNPRHLVRRRGQEARLRCSPMKGHSHVYWYRQLPEEGLKFMVYLQKENIIDESGMPKERFSAEFPKEGPSILRIQQVVRGDSAAYFCASSPSVRGTDTQYFGPGTRLTVL.